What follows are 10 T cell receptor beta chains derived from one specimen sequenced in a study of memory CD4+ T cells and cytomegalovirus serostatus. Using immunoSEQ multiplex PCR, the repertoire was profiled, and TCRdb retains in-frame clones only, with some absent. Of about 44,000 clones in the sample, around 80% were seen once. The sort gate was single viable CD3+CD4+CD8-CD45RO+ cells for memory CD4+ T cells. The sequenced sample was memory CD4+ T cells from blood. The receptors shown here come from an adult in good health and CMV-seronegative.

This chain's CDR3 is CASSLISGPAYEQYF. CDR3 sequence (DNA): TGTGCCAGCAGCTTAATTTCGGGACCGGCCTACGAGCAGTACTTC. The chain joins TRBV7-2 to TRBJ2-7, with D perhaps being TRBD1 or TRBD2 (5 bases each). This CDR3 region has 15 residues. The V and J ends lost 2 bases and 2 bases respectively, with 13 bases between them. Germline V gives CDR1 SGHTA, CDR2 FQGNSA.

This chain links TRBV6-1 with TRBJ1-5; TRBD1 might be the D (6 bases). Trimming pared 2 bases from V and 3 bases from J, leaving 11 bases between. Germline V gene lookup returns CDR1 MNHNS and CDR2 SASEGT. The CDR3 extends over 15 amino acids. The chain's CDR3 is CASSEQGGINQPQHF. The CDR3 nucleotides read TGTGCCAGCAGTGAACAAGGGGGGATCAATCAGCCCCAGCATTTT.

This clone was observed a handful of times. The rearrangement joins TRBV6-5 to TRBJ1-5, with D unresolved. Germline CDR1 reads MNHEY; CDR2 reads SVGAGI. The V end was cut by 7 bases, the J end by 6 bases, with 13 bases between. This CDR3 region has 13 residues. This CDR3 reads CASNRSPGQPQHF. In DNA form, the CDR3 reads TGTGCCAGCAATAGATCCCCCGGTCAGCCCCAGCATTTT.

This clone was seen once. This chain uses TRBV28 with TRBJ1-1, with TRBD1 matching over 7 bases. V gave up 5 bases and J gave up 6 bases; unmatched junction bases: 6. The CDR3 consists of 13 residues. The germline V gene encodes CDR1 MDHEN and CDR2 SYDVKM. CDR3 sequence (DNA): TGTGCCAGCAGTACTAGGGGGCAGGCTGAAGCTTTCTTT. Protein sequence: CASSTRGQAEAFF.

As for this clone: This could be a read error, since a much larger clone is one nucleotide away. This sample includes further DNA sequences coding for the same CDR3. The CDR3 reads CASSLDGNQPQHF. The CDR3 DNA reads as TGCGCCAGCAGCTTGGACGGTAATCAGCCCCAGCATTTT. The genes are TRBV5-1 and TRBJ1-5; D not certain. Germline loops: CDR1 SGHRS, CDR2 YFSETQ. V lost 0 bases and J lost 4, with 5 bases in between. The CDR3 runs 13 residues.

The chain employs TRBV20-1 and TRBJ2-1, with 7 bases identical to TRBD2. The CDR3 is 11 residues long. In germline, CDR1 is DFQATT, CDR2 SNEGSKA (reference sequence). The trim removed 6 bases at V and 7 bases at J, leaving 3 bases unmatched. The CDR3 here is CSAGGLNEQFF. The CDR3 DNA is TGCAGTGCGGGGGGACTAAATGAGCAGTTCTTC.

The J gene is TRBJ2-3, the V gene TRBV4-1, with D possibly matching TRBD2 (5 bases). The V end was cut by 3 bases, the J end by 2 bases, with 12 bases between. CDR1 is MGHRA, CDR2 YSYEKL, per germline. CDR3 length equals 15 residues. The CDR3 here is CASSQSPGITDTQYF. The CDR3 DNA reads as TGCGCCAGCAGCCAGTCCCCCGGGATCACAGATACGCAGTATTTT.

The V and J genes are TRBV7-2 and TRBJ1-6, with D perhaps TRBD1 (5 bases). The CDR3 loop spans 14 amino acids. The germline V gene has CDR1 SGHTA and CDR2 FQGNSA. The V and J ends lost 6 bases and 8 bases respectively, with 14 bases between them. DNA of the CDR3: TGTGCCAGCAGAACCGGGACGGAGTATTCACCCCTCCACTTT. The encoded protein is CASRTGTEYSPLHF.

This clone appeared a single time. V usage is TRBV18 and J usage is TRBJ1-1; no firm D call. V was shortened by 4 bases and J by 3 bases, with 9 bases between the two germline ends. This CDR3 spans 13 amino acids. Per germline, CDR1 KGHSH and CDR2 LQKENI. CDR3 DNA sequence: TGTGCCAGCTCACAGGACCGCGACACTGAAGCTTTCTTT. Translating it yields CASSQDRDTEAFF.

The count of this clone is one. The CDR3 DNA reads TGTGCCAGTAGTACCGGGTTGGCGAGCACAGATACGCAGTATTTT. Translation: CASSTGLASTDTQYF. The chain employs TRBV19 and TRBJ2-3, with D unresolved. The CDR3 sequence is 15 residues long. With 4 bases removed from V and 0 bases from J, the gap between germline ends came to 11 bases. CDR1 LNHDA and CDR2 SQIVND come from the germline V gene (reference sequence).